The 8 T cell receptor beta chains below were found in one sample sequenced in a study of control samples from healthy donors and cancer patients. Data came from immunoSEQ multiplex PCR; TCRdb stores just in-frame clones and leaves some out. Of fewer than 90,000 clones in the sample, over 75% were seen once. The sequenced sample was blood. The receptors shown here come from a man aged 45-65 years in good health.

The genes are TRBV4-2 and TRBJ2-7, with no clear D. The CDR3 covers 13 residues. From germline, CDR1 is LGHNA and CDR2 YNFKEQ. The germline V and J ends were trimmed by 4 bases and 0 bases, with 7 bases remaining between them. CDR3 residues: CASSPVDSYEQYF. The CDR3 nucleotides read TGTGCCAGCAGCCCTGTCGACTCCTACGAGCAGTACTTC.

V is TRBV7-8 and J is TRBJ1-2, with D tentatively TRBD1 (5 bases). With 1 base removed from V and 2 bases from J, the gap between germline ends came to 5 bases. The CDR3 sequence is 13 residues long. CDR1 is SGHVS, CDR2 FQNEAQ, per germline. CDR3 in DNA: TGTGCCAGCAGCTTAGAGGGGAACTATGGCTACACCTTC. Encoded protein: CASSLEGNYGYTF.

The chain combines TRBV5-1 with TRBJ2-5; 8 positions match TRBD2. V trimming: 4 bases; J trimming: 0 bases; junction bases outside the gene matches: 5. CDR1 and CDR2 (germline): SGHRS, YFSETQ. The CDR3 totals 15 residues. The CDR3 here is CASSGEGLDQETQYF. CDR3 sequence (DNA): TGCGCCAGCAGCGGAGAGGGACTAGACCAAGAGACCCAGTACTTC. Full variable domain (rest looked up from reference TRBV5-1 and TRBJ2-5): KAGVTQTPRYLIKTRGQQVTLSCSPISGHRSVSWYQQTPGQGLQFLFEYFSETQRNKGNFPGRFSGRQFSNSRSEMNVSTLELGDSALYLCASSGEGLDQETQYFGPGTRLLVL.

On this clone: At the DNA level, this CDR3 is encoded by other sequences in the same sample as well. The rearrangement joins TRBV4-3 to TRBJ1-1, with D perhaps matching TRBD1 (6 bases). Germline assignment: CDR1 LGHNA and CDR2 YSLEER. The CDR3 runs 16 residues. Trimming removed 1 base at V and 1 base at J, with 13 bases between. DNA of the CDR3: TGCGCCAGCAGCCAAGCTCCGGGACATACGAACACTGAAGCTTTCTTT. Translating it yields CASSQAPGHTNTEAFF.

DNA of the CDR3: TGTGCCAGCAGTGAAGCTGGCTTCTCCTACGAGCAGTACTTC. Translating gives CASSEAGFSYEQYF. The V call is TRBV2, the J call TRBJ2-7; D is ambiguous. Germline loops: CDR1 SNHLY, CDR2 FYNNEI. V dropped 0 bases and J dropped 0 bases, with 6 bases sitting between them. The CDR3 sequence is 14 residues long.

The rearrangement links TRBV9 to TRBJ2-5; TRBD2 agrees at 9 bases. This CDR3 is built from 16 residues. After removal of 4 bases from V and 5 bases from J, the junction contained 12 bases not matched to a gene. Germline assignment: CDR1 SGDLS and CDR2 YYNGEE. The CDR3 sequence: CASSPRGTSRGETQYF. CDR3 sequence (DNA): TGTGCCAGCAGCCCCAGGGGGACTAGCCGGGGGGAGACCCAGTACTTC.

The chain has TRBV2 and TRBJ2-4, with TRBD1 as a possible D gene (6 bases). V was clipped by 4 bases and J by 11 bases, with 18 bases between them. The CDR3 spans 14 residues. Germline CDR1 reads SNHLY; CDR2 reads FYNNEI. In DNA, the CDR3 is TGTGCCAGCAGTGGCAGATTAGGGGGTATGGTTCAGTACTTC. Translating it yields CASSGRLGGMVQYF.

This clone was observed once. The CDR3: CASSQGTGQYEKLFF. As DNA, the CDR3 is TGTGCCAGCAGCCAAGGGACAGGGCAGTATGAAAAACTGTTTTTT. The chain carries TRBV3-1 (or the pseudogene TRBV3-2) and TRBJ1-4, with 8 bases identical to TRBD1. The germline V gene has CDR1 LGHDT and CDR2 YNNKEL (reference sequence). With V trimmed by 1 base and J by 6 bases, 4 bases remained unmatched. The CDR3 runs 15 residues.